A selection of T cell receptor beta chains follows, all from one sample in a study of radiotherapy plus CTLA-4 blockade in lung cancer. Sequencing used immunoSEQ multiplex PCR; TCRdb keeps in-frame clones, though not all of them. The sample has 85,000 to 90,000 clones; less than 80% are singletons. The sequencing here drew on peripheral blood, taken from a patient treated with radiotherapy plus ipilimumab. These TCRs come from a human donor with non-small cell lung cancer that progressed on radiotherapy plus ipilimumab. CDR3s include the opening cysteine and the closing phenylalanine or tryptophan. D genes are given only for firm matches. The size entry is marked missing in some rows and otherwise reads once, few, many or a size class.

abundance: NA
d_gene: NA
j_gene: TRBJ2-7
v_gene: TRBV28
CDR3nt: TGTGCCAGCACAGGGGTGGGCGAGCAGTACTTC
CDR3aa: CASTGVGEQYF

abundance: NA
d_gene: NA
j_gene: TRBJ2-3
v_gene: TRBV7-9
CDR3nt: TGTGCCAGCAGCCCATCTGGGCTGAGGGATACGCAGTATTTT
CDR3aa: CASSPSGLRDTQYF

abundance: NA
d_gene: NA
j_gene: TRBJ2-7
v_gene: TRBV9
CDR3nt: TGTGCCAGCAGCGGTGGAGGGAGCACTTACGAGCAGTACTTC
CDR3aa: CASSGGGSTYEQYF

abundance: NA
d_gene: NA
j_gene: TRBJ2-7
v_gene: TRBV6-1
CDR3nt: TGTGCCAGCAGTGAAGGAAACGAGCAGTACTTC
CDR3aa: CASSEGNEQYF

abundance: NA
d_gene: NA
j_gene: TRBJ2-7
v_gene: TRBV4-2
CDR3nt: TGTGCCAGCAGCCAAGAACTCCCGGGGGCGTACGAGCAGTACTTC
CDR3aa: CASSQELPGAYEQYF

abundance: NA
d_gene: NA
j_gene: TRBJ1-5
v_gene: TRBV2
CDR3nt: TGTGCCAGCAGTGAAGGGGATCAGCCCCAGCATTTT
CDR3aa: CASSEGDQPQHF

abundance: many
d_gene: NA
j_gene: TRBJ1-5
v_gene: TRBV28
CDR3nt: TGTGCCAGCAGTATGGACAGATTTAGCAATCAGCCCCAGCATTTT
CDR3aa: CASSMDRFSNQPQHF

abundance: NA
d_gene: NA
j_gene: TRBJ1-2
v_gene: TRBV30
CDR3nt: TGTGCCTGCAACTTACAGGGCGACGGCTACACCTTC
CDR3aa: CACNLQGDGYTF

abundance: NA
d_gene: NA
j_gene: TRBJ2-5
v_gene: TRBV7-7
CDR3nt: TGTGCCAGCAGCTTAGGGGTAGGGAGTCAAGAGACCCAGTACTTC
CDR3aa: CASSLGVGSQETQYF

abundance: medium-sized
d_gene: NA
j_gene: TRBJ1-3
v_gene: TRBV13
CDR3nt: TGTGCCAGCAGCCCTGGCGACAGTCTTGGAAACACCATATATTTT
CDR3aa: CASSPGDSLGNTIYF

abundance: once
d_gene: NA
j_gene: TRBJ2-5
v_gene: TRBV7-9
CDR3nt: TGTGCCAGCAGCTTAGGGGGATACCAAGAGACCCAGTACTTC
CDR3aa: CASSLGGYQETQYF

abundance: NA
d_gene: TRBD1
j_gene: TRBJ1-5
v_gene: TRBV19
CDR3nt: TGTGCCAGTAGTATATCCACGACAGGGACTGACAATCAGCCCCAGCATTTT
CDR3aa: CASSISTTGTDNQPQHF

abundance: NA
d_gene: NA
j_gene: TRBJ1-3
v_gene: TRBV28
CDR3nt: TGTGCCAGCAGTTTACAGGGACCTCGCTCTGGAAACACCATATATTTT
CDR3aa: CASSLQGPRSGNTIYF

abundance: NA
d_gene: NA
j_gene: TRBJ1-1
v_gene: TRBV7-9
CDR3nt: TGTGCCAGCAGCTTAGGCCTGGGGTCAGGGCAGCTGAACACTGAAGCTTTCTTT
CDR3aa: CASSLGLGSGQLNTEAFF

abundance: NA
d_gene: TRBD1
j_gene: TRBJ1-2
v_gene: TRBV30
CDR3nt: TGTGCCTGGACCGCGACAGGGGGCGGCTATGGCTACACCTTC
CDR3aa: CAWTATGGGYGYTF

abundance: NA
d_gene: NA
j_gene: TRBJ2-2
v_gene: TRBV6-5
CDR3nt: TGTGCCAGCAGCCCCGGGGGGACAACCGGGGAGCTGTTTTTT
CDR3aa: CASSPGGTTGELFF

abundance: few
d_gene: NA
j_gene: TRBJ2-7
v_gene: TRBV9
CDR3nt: TGTGCCAGCAGCGCCGAGGGGGGGAGGAACTACGAGCAGTACTTC
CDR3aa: CASSAEGGRNYEQYF

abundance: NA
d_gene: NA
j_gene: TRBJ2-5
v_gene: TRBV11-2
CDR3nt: TGTGCCAGCAGCAAGCCCTTGGGAGGCATGGAGACCCAGTACTTC
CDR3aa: CASSKPLGGMETQYF

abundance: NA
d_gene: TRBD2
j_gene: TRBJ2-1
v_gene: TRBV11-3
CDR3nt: TGTGCCAGCAGCACCCGTGGCGGGGGGAGCTTGGAGCAGTTCTTC
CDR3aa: CASSTRGGGSLEQFF

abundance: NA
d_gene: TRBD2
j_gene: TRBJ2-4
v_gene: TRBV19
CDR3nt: TGTGCCAGTACCCGGGGGGGAGCCAAAAACATTCAGTACTTC
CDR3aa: CASTRGGAKNIQYF

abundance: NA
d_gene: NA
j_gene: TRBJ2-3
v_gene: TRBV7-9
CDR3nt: TGTGCCAGCAGCCTAGACCCACTGGATACGCAGTATTTT
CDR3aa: CASSLDPLDTQYF

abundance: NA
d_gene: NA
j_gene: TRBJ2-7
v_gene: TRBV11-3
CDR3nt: TGTGCCAGCAGCTCGGCCGGGTTCCTCTACGAGCAGTACTTC
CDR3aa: CASSSAGFLYEQYF

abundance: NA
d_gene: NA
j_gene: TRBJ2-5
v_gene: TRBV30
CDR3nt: TGTGCCTGGAGTGAGGTAGGAGAGACCCAGTACTTC
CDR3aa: CAWSEVGETQYF

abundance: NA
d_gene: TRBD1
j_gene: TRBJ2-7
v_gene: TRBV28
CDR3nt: TGTGCCACCAAGACAGGGGAATATTCCTACGAGCAGTACTTC
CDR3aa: CATKTGEYSYEQYF

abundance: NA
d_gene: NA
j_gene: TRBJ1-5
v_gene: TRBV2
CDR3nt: TGTGCCAGCAGTGAAGCTTCCGGAGGCAATCAGCCCCAGCATTTT
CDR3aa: CASSEASGGNQPQHF

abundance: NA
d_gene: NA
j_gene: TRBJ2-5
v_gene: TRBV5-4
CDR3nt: TGTGCCAGCAGCTTGAGGACGGATCATCGGGAGACCCAGTACTTC
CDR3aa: CASSLRTDHRETQYF

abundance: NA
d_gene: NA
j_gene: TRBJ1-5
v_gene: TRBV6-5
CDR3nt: TGTGCCAGCAGCCCGGCGGGGCCAATTAATCAGCCCCAGCATTTT
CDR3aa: CASSPAGPINQPQHF

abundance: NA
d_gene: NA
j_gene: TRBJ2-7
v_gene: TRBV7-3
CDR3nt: TGTGCCAGCAGCTCAAACCCTGGCTCCTGTCTCTCCTACGAGCAGTACTTC
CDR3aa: CASSSNPGSCLSYEQYF

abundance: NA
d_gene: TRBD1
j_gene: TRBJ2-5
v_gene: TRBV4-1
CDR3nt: TGCGCCAGCAGCCCCGGACAGGGGGCAGGTCAAGAGACCCAGTACTTC
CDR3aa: CASSPGQGAGQETQYF

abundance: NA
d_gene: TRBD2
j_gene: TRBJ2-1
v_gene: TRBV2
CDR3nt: TGTGCCAGCAGGCTCCAACCTGGACTAGCGGGAGAATCCTACAATGAGCAGTTCTTC
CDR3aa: CASRLQPGLAGESYNEQFF

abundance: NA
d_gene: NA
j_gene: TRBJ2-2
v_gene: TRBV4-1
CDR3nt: TGCGCCAGCAGCCAGGACCCGGCAGGTATCACCGGGGAGCTGTTTTTT
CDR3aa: CASSQDPAGITGELFF

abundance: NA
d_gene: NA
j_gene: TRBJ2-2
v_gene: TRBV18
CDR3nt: TGTGCCAGCTCACCAGGGATCACCCGGGCCGGGGAGCTGTTTTTT
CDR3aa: CASSPGITRAGELFF

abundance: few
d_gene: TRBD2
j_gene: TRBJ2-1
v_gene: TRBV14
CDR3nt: TGTGCCAGCAGCCAGGGGACTAGCGGGACCTACAATGAGCAGTTCTTC
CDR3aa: CASSQGTSGTYNEQFF

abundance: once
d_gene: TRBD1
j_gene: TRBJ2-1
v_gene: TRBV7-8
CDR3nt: TGTGCCAGCAGCTTTGGGACAGGGGGCAGCTACAATGAGCAGTTCTTC
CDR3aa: CASSFGTGGSYNEQFF

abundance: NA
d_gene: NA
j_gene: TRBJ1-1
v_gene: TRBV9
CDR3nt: TGTGCCAGCAGCGCCCTGGGACCGAGGGACACTGAAGCTTTCTTT
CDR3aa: CASSALGPRDTEAFF

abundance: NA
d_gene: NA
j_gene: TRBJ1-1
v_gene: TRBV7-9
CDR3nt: TGTGCCAGCAGCTTAGCGAAGGGGGGAGCTTTCTTT
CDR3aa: CASSLAKGGAFF

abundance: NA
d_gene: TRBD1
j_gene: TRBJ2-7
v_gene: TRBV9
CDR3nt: TGTGCCAGCAGCGAGGGGACAGGGCCCTACGAGCAGTACTTC
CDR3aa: CASSEGTGPYEQYF

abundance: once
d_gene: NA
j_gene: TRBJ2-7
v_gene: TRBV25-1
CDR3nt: TGTGCCAGCAGTCGAAAGTACGGGTCCTACGAGCAGTACTTC
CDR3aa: CASSRKYGSYEQYF

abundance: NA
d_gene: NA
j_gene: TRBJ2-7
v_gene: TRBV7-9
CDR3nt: TGTGCCAGCAGCTTCAGGGAAACCTACGAGCAGTACTTC
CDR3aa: CASSFRETYEQYF

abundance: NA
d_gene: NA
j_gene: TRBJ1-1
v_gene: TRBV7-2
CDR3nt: TGTGCCAGCACCCTCGGCCCGAACACTGAAGCTTTCTTT
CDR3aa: CASTLGPNTEAFF

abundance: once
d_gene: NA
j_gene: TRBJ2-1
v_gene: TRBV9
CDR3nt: TGTGCCAGCAGCGGGGGAAGCTCCTACAATGAGCAGTTCTTC
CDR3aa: CASSGGSSYNEQFF

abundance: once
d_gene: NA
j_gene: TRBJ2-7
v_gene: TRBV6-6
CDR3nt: TGTGCCAGCAGTTACGGACAGTTTTCCTACGAGCAGTACTTC
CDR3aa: CASSYGQFSYEQYF

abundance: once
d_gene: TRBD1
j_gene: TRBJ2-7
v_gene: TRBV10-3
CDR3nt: TGTGCCATCGCGGGGCAGGGACAGGGCGAGCAGTACTTC
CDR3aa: CAIAGQGQGEQYF

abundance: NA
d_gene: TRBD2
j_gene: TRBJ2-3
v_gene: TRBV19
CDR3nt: TGTGCCAGTACCGACGGGGGGGCCGGCTCAGATACGCAGTATTTT
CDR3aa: CASTDGGAGSDTQYF

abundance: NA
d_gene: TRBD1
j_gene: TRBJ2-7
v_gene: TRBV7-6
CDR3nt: TGTGCCAGCAGCTTAGGGGTGGGGACAGGAGAGAACGAGCAGTACTTC
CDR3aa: CASSLGVGTGENEQYF

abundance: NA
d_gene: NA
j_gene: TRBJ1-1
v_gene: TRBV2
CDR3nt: TGTGCCAGCACCGGGGGGGGCCGCACCACTGAAGCTTTCTTT
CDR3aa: CASTGGGRTTEAFF

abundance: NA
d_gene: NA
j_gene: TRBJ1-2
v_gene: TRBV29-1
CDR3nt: TGCAGCGTCGTACCCAACAGGGATGGCTACACCTTC
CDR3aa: CSVVPNRDGYTF

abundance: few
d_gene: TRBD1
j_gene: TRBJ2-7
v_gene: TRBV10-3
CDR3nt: TGTGCCATCAGTGTGGGAACAGGGGTATACGAGCAGTACTTC
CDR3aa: CAISVGTGVYEQYF

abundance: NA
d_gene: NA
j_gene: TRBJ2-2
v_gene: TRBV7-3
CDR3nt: TGTGCCAGCAGTCCCGGGACGGTGAACACCGGGGAGCTGTTTTTT
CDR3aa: CASSPGTVNTGELFF

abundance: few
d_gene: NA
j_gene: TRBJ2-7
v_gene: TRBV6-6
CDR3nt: TGTGCCAGCAGTTACACCTCTTACGAGCAGTACTTC
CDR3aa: CASSYTSYEQYF

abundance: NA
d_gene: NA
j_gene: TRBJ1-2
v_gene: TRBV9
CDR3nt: TGTGCCAGCAGCCCCCCGGGCGGGGGAGGATATGGCTACACCTTC
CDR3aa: CASSPPGGGGYGYTF

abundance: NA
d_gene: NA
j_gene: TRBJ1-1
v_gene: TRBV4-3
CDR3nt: TGCGCCAGCAGCCAAGAAGCAGCCACGAACACTGAAGCTTTCTTT
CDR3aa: CASSQEAATNTEAFF

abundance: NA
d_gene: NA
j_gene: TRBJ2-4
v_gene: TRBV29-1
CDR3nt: TGCAGCGTTCGCGGTGGAAACATTCAGTACTTC
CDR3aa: CSVRGGNIQYF

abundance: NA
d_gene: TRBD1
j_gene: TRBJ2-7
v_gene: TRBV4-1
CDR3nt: TGCGCCAGCAGCCAATCCGGACAGGGTAACTCCGAGCAGTACTTC
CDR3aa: CASSQSGQGNSEQYF

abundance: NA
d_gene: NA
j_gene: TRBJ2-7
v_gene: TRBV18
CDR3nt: TGTGCCAGCTCACCACAGGGCGAGGGGGAGCAGTACTTC
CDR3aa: CASSPQGEGEQYF

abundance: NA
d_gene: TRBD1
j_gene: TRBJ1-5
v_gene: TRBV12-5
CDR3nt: TGTGCTAGTGGTTTGGGACAGGGAGAGTCTAGCAATCAGCCCCAGCATTTT
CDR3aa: CASGLGQGESSNQPQHF

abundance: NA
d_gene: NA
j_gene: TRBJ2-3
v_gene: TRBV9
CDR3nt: TGTGCCAGCAGCGTAGGAGGGGGATTCACAGATACGCAGTATTTT
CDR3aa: CASSVGGGFTDTQYF

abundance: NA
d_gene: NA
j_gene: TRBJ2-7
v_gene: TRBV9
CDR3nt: TGTGCCAGCAGCGTAGAGGACCGGGGGCGGGGGCAGTACTTC
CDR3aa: CASSVEDRGRGQYF

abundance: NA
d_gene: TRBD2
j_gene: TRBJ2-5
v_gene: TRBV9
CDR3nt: TGTGCCAGCAGCGTAGGTGGGGGGGACCAAGAGACCCAGTACTTC
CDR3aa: CASSVGGGDQETQYF